This T cell receptor beta chain was recovered during a study of tumor T cells in aggressive B-cell lymphoma (dated by TCRdb to about 2017). The germline V gene encodes CDR1 SGDLS and CDR2 YYNGEE. The CDR3 sequence holds 14 residues, the cysteine and phenylalanine included. The sequence is cut down to CDR3 DNA, 42 bases in frame from base 1. A distance of 8 bases separates the germline ends of V and J, which lose 2 bases and 2 bases respectively. A note on this clone: The specificity of this receptor is unknown. Per-nucleotide qualities are absent, and no much larger clonotype sits a single base away.

Libraries were constructed by the immunoSEQ multiplex PCR assay. TCRdb limited this immuneACCESS table to in-frame rearrangements with V and J called. A share of clones is missing; checked studies link under half to unresolved V genes, and the rest is unexplained. Present in this sample are several hundred clones, about nine tenths of which were seen just once. Roughly 8% of the sample belongs to the ten largest clones. This sequence was found in an adult with diffuse large B cell lymphoma. Here the chain combines TRBV9 and TRBJ1-5; a tentative D match to TRBD1 spans 5 bases. The sequenced sample was tumor tissue. This receptor carries the CDR3 CASSVGGGNQPQHF. The nucleotide sequence reads as follows: TGTGCCAGCAGCGTCGGGGGGGGCAATCAGCCCCAGCATTTT.